The 27 T cell receptor beta chains below were found in one sample sequenced in a study of T cells in lung cancer brain metastases. Measured with immunoSEQ multiplex PCR; TCRdb has only the in-frame clones, and not every one. The top ten hold about 3% of the sample, which has around 980 clones, 93% seen once. The sequencing input was tumor tissue from the primary lung tumor. These receptor sequences come from a woman aged 40 to 50 with non-small cell lung cancer.

With respect to this clone: At one end, the junction sequence differs from germline, possibly due to a read error. The chain uses TRBV18 and TRBJ1-5; tentative D call: TRBD1 (5 bases). Germline V gene sequence: CDR1 KGHSH, CDR2 LQKENI. The CDR3 sequence is 16 residues long. CDR3 protein: CVSSLNLGESNQPQHF. The CDR3 bases are TGTGTCAGCTCACTAAACTTAGGGGAGAGCAATCAGCCCCAGCATTTT. The complete variable domain, with remaining parts taken from reference TRBV18 and TRBJ1-5, reads NAGVMQNPRHLVRRRGQEARLRCSPMKGHSHVYWYRQLPEEGLKFMVYLQKENIIDESGMPKERFSAEFPKEGPSILRIQQVVRGDSAAYFCVSSLNLGESNQPQHFGDGTRLSIL.

This clone is a singleton in its sample. The J gene is TRBJ2-1, the V gene TRBV7-2; 8 bases are shared with TRBD2. V lost 0 bases, J lost 7 bases, and 5 bases stayed unmatched. The CDR3 has 15 amino acids. Germline CDR1 reads SGHTA; CDR2 reads FQGNSA. The CDR3 bases are TGTGCCAGCAGCTTAGCGTCGGGAGGGGCGAATGAGCAGTTCTTC. Amino acids: CASSLASGGANEQFF.

V and J are TRBV5-1 and TRBJ2-7, with TRBD2 matching 7 bases. V shed 4 bases, J shed 0 bases, and the junction held 7 bases outside the gene matches. CDR1 and CDR2 from the germline V gene are SGHRS and YFSETQ. The CDR3 length is 15 residues. For the CDR3, the DNA is TGCGCCAGCAGCGCCATGGGGGGGGTCTCCTACGAGCAGTACTTC. It translates to CASSAMGGVSYEQYF.

The genes are TRBV29-1 and TRBJ1-2; TRBD1 might be the D (5 bases). CDR1 SQVTM and CDR2 ANQGSEA come from the germline V gene. V was clipped by 6 bases and J by 8 bases, with 10 bases between them. This CDR3 comprises 10 residues. CDR3 region: CSVGEDGYTF. The DNA for the CDR3 is TGCAGCGTAGGGGAGGACGGCTACACCTTC.

This chain connects TRBV30 to TRBJ2-1, with D possibly being TRBD2 (6 bases). Germline V gene lookup returns CDR1 GTSNPN and CDR2 SVGIG (reference sequence). V was shortened by 5 bases and J by 4 bases, with 18 bases between the two germline ends. This CDR3 has 15 residues. The CDR3 coding sequence is TGTGCCTGGGCCCTCGGCAGTGGACTATACAATGAGCAGTTCTTC. This codes for CAWALGSGLYNEQFF.

The rearrangement joins TRBV27 to TRBJ1-2; D unclear. The CDR3 loop spans 15 amino acids. The V end was cut by 2 bases, the J end by 8 bases, with 18 bases between. Germline values: CDR1 MNHEY, CDR2 SMNVEV (reference sequence). The CDR3 DNA reads TGTGCCAGCAGTTTAGCCCATACCCGACTGGGAGGCTACACCTTC. Translating it yields CASSLAHTRLGGYTF.

This chain connects TRBV5-4 to TRBJ2-1; 11 bases are a match to TRBD2. Looked up from germline, CDR1 is SGHNT and CDR2 is YYREEE (reference sequence). Unmatched junction bases numbered 13, after V lost 4 bases and J lost 7 bases. The CDR3 runs to 17 residues. The CDR3 loop reads CASSVGLAGPRGNEQFF. CDR3 nucleotides: TGTGCCAGCAGCGTAGGACTAGCGGGTCCACGAGGGAATGAGCAGTTCTTC.

V and J are TRBV25-1 and TRBJ1-4; TRBD1 matches 9 bases. The V gene end was trimmed by 3 bases and the J gene end by 8 bases; junction bases not matched to a gene: 7. Germline CDR1 and CDR2: MGHDK and SYGVNS. There are 15 residues in the CDR3. This CDR3 reads CASSDLGTGREKLFF. CDR3 DNA: TGTGCCAGCAGTGATCTAGGGACAGGGCGGGAAAAACTGTTTTTT.

The rearrangement uses TRBV29-1 and TRBJ2-1; perhaps TRBD1 as D (5 bases). CDR3 length: 13 residues. The ends were cut back, 5 bases at V and 6 bases at J, with 14 bases in the middle. The germline V gene encodes CDR1 SQVTM and CDR2 ANQGSEA. The CDR3, as DNA: TGCAGCGTTCAAGGGGAAATTCGCAATGAGCAGTTCTTC. As protein: CSVQGEIRNEQFF.

The rearrangement uses TRBV7-8 and TRBJ2-1; D remains ambiguous. Germline assignment: CDR1 SGHVS and CDR2 FQNEAQ. Trimming took 9 bases from V and 3 from J, leaving 9 bases between them. The CDR3 is 12 amino acids. In nucleotides, the CDR3 is TGTGCCAGTACCGCCAACTACAATGAGCAGTTCTTC. This sequence encodes CASTANYNEQFF.

In this sample, this clone turned up once. This chain links TRBV27 with TRBJ2-5, with TRBD1 identical over 7 bases. Germline V gene data show CDR1 as MNHEY and CDR2 as SMNVEV (reference sequence). After removal of 6 bases from V and 8 bases from J, the junction contained 15 bases not matched to a gene. This CDR3 spans 15 amino acids. CDR3 in amino acids: CASSYGLATGFTQYF. The CDR3, as DNA: TGTGCCAGCAGCTACGGTTTGGCGACAGGGTTCACCCAGTACTTC.

As for this clone: The sample contains more than one DNA sequence encoding this CDR3. CDR3 in amino acids: CASSQMGGSGTEAFF. The CDR3 DNA reads as TGTGCCAGCAGCCAAATGGGAGGTAGTGGCACTGAAGCTTTCTTT. The V call is TRBV4-2, the J call TRBJ1-1; D gene uncertain. Per germline, CDR1 LGHNA and CDR2 YNFKEQ. Trimming took 2 bases from V and 4 from J, leaving 14 bases between them. The CDR3 contains 15 residues.

V gene TRBV7-2 combines with J gene TRBJ1-3; TRBD1 is a possible D gene (5 bases). This CDR3 is 15 amino acids long. Trimming took 0 bases from V and 3 from J, leaving 9 bases between them. Per the germline V gene, CDR1 is SGHTA and CDR2 is FQGNSA. CDR3 in DNA: TGTGCCAGCAGCTTAGCGCACAGGATTGGAAACACCATATATTTT. It yields the protein CASSLAHRIGNTIYF. The entire variable domain, with the rest obtained from reference TRBV7-2 and TRBJ1-3, is as follows: GAGVSQSPSNKVTEKGKDVELRCDPISGHTALYWYRQSLGQGLEFLIYFQGNSAPDKSGLPSDRFSAERTGGSVSTLTIQRTQQEDSAVYLCASSLAHRIGNTIYFGEGSWLTVV.

The chain recombines TRBV6-5 with TRBJ2-4; 7 nucleotides line up with TRBD1. The CDR3 length is 14 residues. Germline CDR1 is MNHEY and CDR2 is SVGAGI. V was clipped by 5 bases and J by 6 bases; unmatched bases: 7. CDR3: CASSPDRVVNIQYF. CDR3 DNA: TGTGCCAGCAGTCCCGACAGGGTGGTAAACATTCAGTACTTC.

This chain links TRBV14 with TRBJ1-2; no definite D call. The CDR3 runs to 12 residues. Germline CDR1 is SGHDN and CDR2 is FVKESK. The V gene lost 1 base and the J gene lost 2 bases, with 2 bases spanning the gap. The CDR3 DNA sequence: TGTGCCAGCAGCCAAGGAAACTATGGCTACACCTTC. The encoded protein is CASSQGNYGYTF. Filled out from reference TRBV14 and TRBJ1-2, the complete variable domain reads EAGVTQFPSHSVIEKGQTVTLRCDPISGHDNLYWYRRVMGKEIKFLLHFVKESKQDESGMPNNRFLAERTGGTYSTLKVQPAELEDSGVYFCASSQGNYGYTFGSGTRLTVV.

This rearrangement joins TRBV19 to TRBJ1-5, with unresolved D. This CDR3 is built from 16 residues. The V gene lost 1 base and the J gene lost 4 bases, with 14 bases spanning the gap. Per germline, CDR1 LNHDA and CDR2 SQIVND (reference sequence). Here the CDR3 DNA reads TGTGCCAGTAGTATAGCCCGGTTCCTTGATAATCAGCCCCAGCATTTT. Its translation: CASSIARFLDNQPQHF. Together with reference TRBV19 and TRBJ1-5, the CDR3 gives the full variable domain: DGGITQSPKYLFRKEGQNVTLSCEQNLNHDAMYWYRQDPGQGLRLIYYSQIVNDFQKGDIAEGYSVSREKKESFPLTVTSAQKNPTAFYLCASSIARFLDNQPQHFGDGTRLSIL.

The chain links TRBV18 to TRBJ2-7; D remains unclear. Germline V gene lookup returns CDR1 KGHSH and CDR2 LQKENI. Trimming took 6 bases from V and 0 from J, leaving 3 bases between them. The CDR3 length is 11 residues. CDR3 sequence: CASSASYEQYF. CDR3 nucleotide sequence: TGTGCCAGCTCCGCCTCCTACGAGCAGTACTTC.

The chain joins TRBV7-9 to TRBJ2-7; no definite D call. Germline V lookup: CDR1 SEHNR, CDR2 FQNEAQ (reference sequence). V was shortened by 6 bases and J by 2 bases, with 14 bases between the two germline ends. The length of the CDR3 is 14 residues. CDR3 residues: CASRPLGLPYEQYF. DNA of the CDR3: TGTGCCAGCAGACCTCTTGGCTTGCCCTACGAGCAGTACTTC.

The chain links TRBV7-9 to TRBJ2-3; 9 bases are a match to TRBD2. The CDR3 totals 14 residues. From germline, CDR1 is SEHNR and CDR2 FQNEAQ (reference sequence). The J segment lost 6 bases and the V segment lost 7 bases, leaving 8 bases of the junction unmatched. The CDR3 region is CASTAGTSSDTQYF. DNA for the CDR3: TGTGCCAGCACCGCCGGGACTAGCTCTGATACGCAGTATTTT.

The genes are TRBV4-1 and TRBJ2-3, with D unresolved. The CDR3 loop spans 15 amino acids. CDR1 and CDR2 from the germline V gene are MGHRA and YSYEKL. V was clipped by 0 bases and J by 2 bases, with 9 bases between them. Here the CDR3 DNA reads TGCGCCAGCAGCCAAGATTTCAAAGACACAGATACGCAGTATTTT. It translates to CASSQDFKDTDTQYF.

This rearrangement joins TRBV7-3 to TRBJ2-3; D not resolved. Germline-derived CDR1 and CDR2 are SGHTA and FQGTGA. The CDR3 length is 17 residues. V was clipped by 4 bases and J by 1 base, with 18 bases between them. The CDR3 is CASSSKLRVKGTDTQYF. Written as DNA, the CDR3 is TGTGCCAGCAGCTCAAAACTTCGGGTGAAAGGCACAGATACGCAGTATTTT.

J is TRBJ2-3 and V is TRBV6-1; 9 bases map to TRBD1. The CDR3 sequence is 12 residues long. With 6 bases clipped from V and 9 bases from J, the junction kept 4 bases outside the gene matches. Germline V gives CDR1 MNHNS, CDR2 SASEGT. The CDR3 reads CASSEGQGTQYF. The CDR3 DNA sequence: TGTGCCAGCAGCGAGGGACAGGGAACGCAGTATTTT.

This chain uses TRBV2 with TRBJ2-5, with 7 bases matching TRBD2. The J segment lost 5 bases and the V segment lost 4 bases, leaving 10 bases of the junction unmatched. This CDR3 contains 15 residues. CDR1 and CDR2 (germline): SNHLY, FYNNEI. The CDR3 sequence: CASSGGNGRRETQYF. CDR3 nucleotide sequence: TGTGCCAGCAGTGGGGGAAACGGGAGGCGGGAGACCCAGTACTTC.

This chain joins TRBV18 and TRBJ2-1; tentatively, D is TRBD2 (5 bases). Germline V gene data show CDR1 as KGHSH and CDR2 as LQKENI. V dropped 4 bases and J dropped 0 bases, with 10 bases sitting between them. This CDR3 contains 15 residues. CDR3 residues: CASSRTADSYNEQFF. The CDR3 nucleotides read TGTGCCAGCTCACGTACAGCGGACTCCTACAATGAGCAGTTCTTC.

The chain employs TRBV11-2 and TRBJ1-3; 8 bases are a match to TRBD1. V was pared by 4 bases and J by 4 bases, with 6 bases of the junction left unmatched. CDR3 length: 15 amino acids. CDR1 is SGHAT and CDR2 is FQNNGV in the germline V gene. CDR3 region: CASSSRTGTGNTIYF. DNA for the CDR3: TGTGCCAGCAGCTCGCGGACAGGGACAGGAAACACCATATATTTT.

This clone was recorded once. The chain joins TRBV7-9 to TRBJ2-1; 10 bases map to TRBD1. Germline V CDR1 and CDR2: SEHNR, FQNEAQ (reference sequence). The CDR3 consists of 17 residues. The V segment lost 2 bases and the J segment 4 bases; nucleotides outside the gene matches: 8. CDR3 sequence: CASSLPLGQGEYNEQFF. For the CDR3, the DNA is TGTGCCAGCAGCTTACCTTTAGGACAGGGGGAATACAATGAGCAGTTCTTC.

This chain joins TRBV9 and TRBJ2-3; a possible D gene is TRBD1 (5 bases). The CDR3 runs to 16 residues. The germline V gene has CDR1 SGDLS and CDR2 YYNGEE. V was trimmed by 0 bases and J by 5 bases, leaving 16 bases between them. CDR3 protein: CASSVDVWGSGDTQYF. DNA for the CDR3: TGTGCCAGCAGCGTAGATGTCTGGGGCTCGGGAGATACGCAGTATTTT.